This passage covers 5 T cell receptor beta chains from one sample sequenced in a study of cytomegalovirus exposure and HLA in healthy donors. With 60 Vbeta and 13 Jbeta primers, the PCR was carried out. Assay: immunoSEQ multiplex PCR; the TCRdb copy retains only in-frame clones and omits some. Of approximately 300,000 clones in the sample, under 90% are singletons; the top ten hold about 0.29%. Sequencing used PBMCs. These receptors were taken from a girl aged 2-15 years in good health and CMV-seronegative.

This chain connects TRBV27 to TRBJ2-5; 9 bases agree with TRBD2. Germline trimming cut 0 bases from V and 5 bases from J; bases unmatched to any gene: 7. CDR1 is MNHEY, CDR2 SMNVEV, per germline (reference sequence). This CDR3 is built from 16 residues. The CDR3 coding sequence is TGTGCCAGCAGTTTATCGTGGGGACTAGCATTTGAGACCCAGTACTTC. Translation gives CASSLSWGLAFETQYF.

Comment on this clone: Germline is not matched at one junction end, which may reflect a read error. The chain links TRBV6-6 to TRBJ1-2; no firm D call. The CDR3 is 15 residues long. Germline V gene data show CDR1 as MNHNY and CDR2 as SVGAGI (reference sequence). The CDR3 DNA follows: TGTGCCAGCAGTCACCAGACATTTACCATCCATGGCTACGCCTTC. Protein sequence: CASSHQTFTIHGYAF.

This rearrangement joins TRBV13 to TRBJ2-7; 8 nucleotides align to TRBD1. Germline lookup yields CDR1 PRHDT and CDR2 FYEKMQ (reference sequence). The J segment lost 2 bases and the V segment lost 5 bases, leaving 14 bases of the junction unmatched. The CDR3 extends over 17 amino acids. CDR3: CASSLGTGDLLPYEQYF. The CDR3 DNA sequence: TGTGCCAGCAGCCTCGGGACAGGCGACCTCCTTCCCTACGAGCAGTACTTC.

V is TRBV28 and J is TRBJ1-2, with 7 bases that match TRBD1. The CDR3 is made up of 16 amino acids. Germline V gene lookup returns CDR1 MDHEN and CDR2 SYDVKM. Unmatched junction bases numbered 12, after V lost 4 bases and J lost 4 bases. CDR3 sequence reads: CASSSTRRGLGYGYTF. The CDR3 DNA reads TGTGCCAGCAGTTCCACCCGAAGGGGGCTAGGCTATGGCTACACCTTC.

The rearrangement uses TRBV4-1 and TRBJ1-3, with TRBD1 as a possible D gene (5 bases). Trimming removed 5 bases at V and 0 bases at J, with 17 bases between. Germline values: CDR1 MGHRA, CDR2 YSYEKL. The CDR3 sequence is 17 residues long. The CDR3 spells CASSFLFRASSGNTIYF. The CDR3 DNA is TGCGCCAGCAGCTTCCTTTTCAGGGCCAGCTCTGGAAACACCATATATTTT.